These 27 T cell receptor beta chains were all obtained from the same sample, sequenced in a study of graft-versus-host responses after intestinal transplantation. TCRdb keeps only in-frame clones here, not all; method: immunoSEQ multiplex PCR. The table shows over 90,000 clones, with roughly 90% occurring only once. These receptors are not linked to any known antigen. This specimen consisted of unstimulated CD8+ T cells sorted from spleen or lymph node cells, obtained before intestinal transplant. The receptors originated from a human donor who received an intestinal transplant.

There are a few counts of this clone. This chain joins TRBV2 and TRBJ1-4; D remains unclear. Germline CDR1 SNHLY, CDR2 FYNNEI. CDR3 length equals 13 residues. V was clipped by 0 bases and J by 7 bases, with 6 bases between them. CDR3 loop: CASSEAVREKLFF. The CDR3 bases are TGTGCCAGCAGTGAAGCGGTGCGTGAAAAACTGTTTTTT.

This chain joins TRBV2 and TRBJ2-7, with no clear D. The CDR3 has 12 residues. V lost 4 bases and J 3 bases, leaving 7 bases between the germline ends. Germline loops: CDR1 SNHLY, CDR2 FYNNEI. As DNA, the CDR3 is TGTGCCAGCAGTGGACTGAGCTACGAGCAGTACTTC. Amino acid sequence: CASSGLSYEQYF.

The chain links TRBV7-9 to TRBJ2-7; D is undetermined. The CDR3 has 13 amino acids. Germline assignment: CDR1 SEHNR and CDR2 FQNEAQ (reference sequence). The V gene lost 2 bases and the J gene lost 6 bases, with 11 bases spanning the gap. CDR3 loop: CASSLSTGAEQYF. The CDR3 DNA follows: TGTGCCAGCAGCTTAAGTACCGGTGCCGAGCAGTACTTC.

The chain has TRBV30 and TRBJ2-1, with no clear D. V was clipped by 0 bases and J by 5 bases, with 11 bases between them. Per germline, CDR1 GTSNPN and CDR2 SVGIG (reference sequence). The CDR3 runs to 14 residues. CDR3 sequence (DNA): TGTGCCTGGAGTGTACGGGTCCTCAACAATGAGCAGTTCTTC. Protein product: CAWSVRVLNNEQFF.

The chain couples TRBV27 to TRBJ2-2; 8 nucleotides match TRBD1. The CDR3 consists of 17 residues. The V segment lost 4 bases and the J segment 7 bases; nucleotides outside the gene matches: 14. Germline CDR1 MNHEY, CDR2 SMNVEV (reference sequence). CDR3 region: CASSSVDQPGGNGELFF. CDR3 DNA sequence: TGTGCCAGCAGTTCGGTAGACCAACCAGGGGGCAACGGGGAGCTGTTTTTT.

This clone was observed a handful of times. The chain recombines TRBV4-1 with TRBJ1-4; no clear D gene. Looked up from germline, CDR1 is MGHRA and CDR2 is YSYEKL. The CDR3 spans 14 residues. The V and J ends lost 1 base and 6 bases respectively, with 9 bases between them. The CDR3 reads CASSQVVRDEKLFF. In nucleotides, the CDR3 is TGCGCCAGCAGCCAAGTTGTGCGAGATGAAAAACTGTTTTTT.

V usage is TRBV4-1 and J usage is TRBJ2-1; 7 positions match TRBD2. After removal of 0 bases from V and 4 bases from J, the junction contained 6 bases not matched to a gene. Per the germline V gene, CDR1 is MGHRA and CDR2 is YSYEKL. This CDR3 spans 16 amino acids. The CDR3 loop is CASSQEVAGVYNEQFF. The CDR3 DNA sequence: TGCGCCAGCAGCCAAGAAGTCGCGGGAGTATACAATGAGCAGTTCTTC.

As DNA, the CDR3 is TGTGCCAGCAGCTTCGGGACAGGGATTTACGAGCAGTACTTC. The encoded protein is CASSFGTGIYEQYF. The chain has TRBV5-4 and TRBJ2-7; TRBD1 matches 9 bases. V lost 2 bases, J lost 4 bases, and 4 bases stayed unmatched. CDR3 length: 14 residues. From germline, CDR1 is SGHNT and CDR2 YYREEE (reference sequence).

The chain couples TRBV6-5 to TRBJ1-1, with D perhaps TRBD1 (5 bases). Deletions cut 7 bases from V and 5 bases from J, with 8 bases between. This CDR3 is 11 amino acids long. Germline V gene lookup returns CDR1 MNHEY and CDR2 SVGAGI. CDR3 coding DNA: TGTGCCAGCACCCAGGGAACTGAAGCTTTCTTT. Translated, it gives CASTQGTEAFF.

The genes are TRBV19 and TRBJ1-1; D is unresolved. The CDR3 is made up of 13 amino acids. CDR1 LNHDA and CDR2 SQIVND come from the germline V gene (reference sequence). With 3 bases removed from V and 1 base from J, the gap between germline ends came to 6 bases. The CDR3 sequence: CASSMGRNTEAFF. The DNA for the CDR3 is TGTGCCAGTAGTATGGGCCGGAACACTGAAGCTTTCTTT.

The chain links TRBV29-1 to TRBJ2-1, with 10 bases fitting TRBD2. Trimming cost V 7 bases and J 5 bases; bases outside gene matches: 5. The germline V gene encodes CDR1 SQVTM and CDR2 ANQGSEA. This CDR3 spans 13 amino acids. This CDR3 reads CSGKRGGNNEQFF. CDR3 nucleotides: TGCAGCGGAAAGCGGGGGGGGAACAATGAGCAGTTCTTC.

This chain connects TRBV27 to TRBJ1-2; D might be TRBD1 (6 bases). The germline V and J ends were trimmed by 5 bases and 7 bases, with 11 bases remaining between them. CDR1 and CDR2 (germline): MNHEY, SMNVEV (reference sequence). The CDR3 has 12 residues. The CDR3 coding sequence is TGTGCCAGCAGTGAAAGGGGGAGTGGCTACACCTTC. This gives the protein CASSERGSGYTF.

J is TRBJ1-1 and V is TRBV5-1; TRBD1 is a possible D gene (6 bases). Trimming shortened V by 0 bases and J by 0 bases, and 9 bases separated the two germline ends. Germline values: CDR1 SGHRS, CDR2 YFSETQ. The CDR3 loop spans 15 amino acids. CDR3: CASSLGRTVNTEAFF. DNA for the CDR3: TGCGCCAGCAGCTTGGGGCGGACAGTGAACACTGAAGCTTTCTTT.

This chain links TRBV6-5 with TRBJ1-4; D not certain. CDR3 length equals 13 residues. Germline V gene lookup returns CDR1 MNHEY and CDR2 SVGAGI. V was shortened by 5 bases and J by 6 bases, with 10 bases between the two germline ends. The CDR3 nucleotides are TGTGCCAGCAGTGGGGAGGCCCATGAAAAACTGTTTTTT. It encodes CASSGEAHEKLFF.

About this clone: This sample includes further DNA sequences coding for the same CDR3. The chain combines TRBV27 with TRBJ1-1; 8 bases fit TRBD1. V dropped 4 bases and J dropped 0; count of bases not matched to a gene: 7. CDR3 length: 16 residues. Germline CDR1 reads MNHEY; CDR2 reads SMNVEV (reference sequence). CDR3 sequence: CASSYGQGAVNTEAFF. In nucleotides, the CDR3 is TGTGCCAGCAGTTACGGGCAGGGGGCCGTGAACACTGAAGCTTTCTTT.

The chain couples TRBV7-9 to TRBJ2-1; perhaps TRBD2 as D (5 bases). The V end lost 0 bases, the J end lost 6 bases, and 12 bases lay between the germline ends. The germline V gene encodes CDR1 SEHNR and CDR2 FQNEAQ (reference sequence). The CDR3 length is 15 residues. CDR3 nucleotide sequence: TGTGCCAGCAGCTTAGCAACTAGTGTTCTCAATGAGCAGTTCTTC. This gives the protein CASSLATSVLNEQFF.

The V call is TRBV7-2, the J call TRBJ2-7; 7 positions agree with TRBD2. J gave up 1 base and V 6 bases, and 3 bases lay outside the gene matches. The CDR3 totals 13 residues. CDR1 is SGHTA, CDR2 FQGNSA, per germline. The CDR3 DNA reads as TGTGCCAGCAGGGGAGGGGCGTCCTACGAGCAGTACTTC. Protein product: CASRGGASYEQYF.

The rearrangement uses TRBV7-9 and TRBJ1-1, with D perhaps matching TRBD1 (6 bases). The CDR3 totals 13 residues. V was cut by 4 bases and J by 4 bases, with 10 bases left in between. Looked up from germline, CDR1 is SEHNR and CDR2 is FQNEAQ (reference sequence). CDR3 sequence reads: CASSYRDITEAFF. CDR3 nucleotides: TGTGCCAGCAGCTACAGGGACATCACTGAAGCTTTCTTT.

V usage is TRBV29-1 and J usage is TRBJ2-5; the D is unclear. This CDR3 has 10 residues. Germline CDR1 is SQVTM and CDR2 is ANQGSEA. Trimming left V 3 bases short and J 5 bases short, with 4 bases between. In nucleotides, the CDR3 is TGCAGCGTTGACGGGGAGACCCAGTACTTC. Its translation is CSVDGETQYF.

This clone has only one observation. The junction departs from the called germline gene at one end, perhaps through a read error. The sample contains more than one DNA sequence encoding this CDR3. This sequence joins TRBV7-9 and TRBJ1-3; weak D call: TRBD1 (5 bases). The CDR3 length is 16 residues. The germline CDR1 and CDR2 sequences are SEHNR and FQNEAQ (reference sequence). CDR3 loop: CASSLAPDNSGNTIYF. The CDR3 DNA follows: TGTGCCAGCAGCTTAGCGCCGGACAACTCTGGAAACACTATATATTTT.

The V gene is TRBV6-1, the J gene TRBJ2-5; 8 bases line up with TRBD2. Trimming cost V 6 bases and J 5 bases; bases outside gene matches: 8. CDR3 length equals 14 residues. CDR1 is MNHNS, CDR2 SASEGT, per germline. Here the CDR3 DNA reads TGTGCCAGCAGCGACTCCAGGACTAGCGAGACCCAGTACTTC. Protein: CASSDSRTSETQYF.

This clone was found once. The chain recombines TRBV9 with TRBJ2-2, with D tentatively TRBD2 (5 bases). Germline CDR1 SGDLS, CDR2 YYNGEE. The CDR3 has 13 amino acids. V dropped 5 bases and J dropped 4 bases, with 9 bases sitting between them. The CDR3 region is CASRGEGTGELFF. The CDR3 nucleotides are TGTGCCAGCAGGGGAGAGGGCACCGGGGAGCTGTTTTTT.

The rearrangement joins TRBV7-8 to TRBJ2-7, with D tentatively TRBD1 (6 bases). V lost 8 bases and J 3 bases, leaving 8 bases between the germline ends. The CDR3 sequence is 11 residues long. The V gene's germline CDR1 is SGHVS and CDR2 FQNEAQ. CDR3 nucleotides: TGTGCCAGCCGGGACATCTACGAGCAGTACTTC. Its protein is CASRDIYEQYF.

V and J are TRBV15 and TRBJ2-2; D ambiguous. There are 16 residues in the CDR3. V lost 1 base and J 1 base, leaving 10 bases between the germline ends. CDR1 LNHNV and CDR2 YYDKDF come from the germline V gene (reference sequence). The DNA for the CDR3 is TGTGCCACCAGCAGAGGGTCGACATTGAACACCGGGGAGCTGTTTTTT. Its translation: CATSRGSTLNTGELFF.

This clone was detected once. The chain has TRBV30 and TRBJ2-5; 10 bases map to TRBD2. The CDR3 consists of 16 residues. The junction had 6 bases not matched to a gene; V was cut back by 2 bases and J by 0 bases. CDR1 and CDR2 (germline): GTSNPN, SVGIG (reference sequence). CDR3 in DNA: TGTGCCTGGAGTTCCCTAGCGGGAGAACACCAAGAGACCCAGTACTTC. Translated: CAWSSLAGEHQETQYF.

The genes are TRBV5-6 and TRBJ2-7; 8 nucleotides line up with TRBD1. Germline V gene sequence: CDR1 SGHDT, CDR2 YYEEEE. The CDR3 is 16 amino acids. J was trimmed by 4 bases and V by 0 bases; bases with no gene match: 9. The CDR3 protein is CASSLGRTGIAYEQYF. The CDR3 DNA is TGTGCCAGCAGCTTGGGACGGACAGGGATCGCGTACGAGCAGTACTTC.

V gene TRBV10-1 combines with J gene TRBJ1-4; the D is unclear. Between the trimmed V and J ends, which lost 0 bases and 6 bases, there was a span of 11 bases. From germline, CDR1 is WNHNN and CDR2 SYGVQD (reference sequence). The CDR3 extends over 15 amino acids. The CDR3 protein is CASSESTWSDEKLFF. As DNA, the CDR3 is TGCGCCAGCAGTGAGTCGACGTGGAGTGATGAAAAACTGTTTTTT.